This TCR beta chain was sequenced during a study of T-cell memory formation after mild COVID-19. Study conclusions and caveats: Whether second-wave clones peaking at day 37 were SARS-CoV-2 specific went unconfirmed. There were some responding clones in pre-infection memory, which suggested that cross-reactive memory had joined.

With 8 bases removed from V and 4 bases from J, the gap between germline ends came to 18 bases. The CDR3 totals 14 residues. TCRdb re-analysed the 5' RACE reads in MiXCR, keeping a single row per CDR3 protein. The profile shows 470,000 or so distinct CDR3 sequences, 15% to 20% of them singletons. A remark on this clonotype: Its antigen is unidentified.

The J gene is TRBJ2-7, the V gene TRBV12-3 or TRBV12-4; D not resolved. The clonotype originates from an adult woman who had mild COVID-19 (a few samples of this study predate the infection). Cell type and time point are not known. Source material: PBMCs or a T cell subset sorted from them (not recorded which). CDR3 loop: CASPPTGRIYEQYF. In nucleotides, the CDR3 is TGTGCCAGCCCCCCTACGGGCCGGATATACGAGCAGTACTTC.